A single sample gave rise to the 2 T cell receptor beta chains below, sequenced in a study of early T cells in non-severe SARS-CoV-2 infection (dated by TCRdb to the early 2020s). Library prep was done by 5' RACE. The instrument was a NextSeq 500. TCRdb cleaned the public reads at Q25 with fastp, built clones with MiXCR and kept in-frame beta chains. Each entry merges the rows of one CDR3 protein and shows their most common DNA and genes. The sample table holds under 60,000 distinct CDR3 sequences, of which around 6% were seen once. Together, the top ten hold about 4.4% of the sample. The sequencing sample was made of whole blood. All receptors derive from an adult who was a healthcare worker with PCR-confirmed SARS-CoV-2 infection or an uninfected control (not recorded which).

V gene TRBV5-1 combines with J gene TRBJ2-3; 13 bases fit TRBD2. V lost 1 base and J lost 4; bases outside the gene matches: 6. CDR1 and CDR2 from the germline V gene are SGHRS and YFSETQ. This CDR3 is 17 amino acids long. This chain's CDR3 is CASSLKLAGGRADTQYF. The CDR3 DNA follows: TGCGCCAGCAGCTTGAAACTAGCGGGGGGGCGAGCAGATACGCAGTATTTT.

This clonotype was seen a few times. The V gene is TRBV20-1, the J gene TRBJ2-1, with D maybe TRBD2 (5 bases). Germline assignment: CDR1 DFQATT and CDR2 SNEGSKA (reference sequence). V dropped 8 bases and J dropped 7 bases, with 21 bases sitting between them. The length of the CDR3 is 14 residues. The CDR3 DNA reads as TGCAGTCCAGCCGGTGGAGGAGGTCCAAATGAGCAGTTCTTC. This sequence encodes CSPAGGGGPNEQFF.